The sequence of this T cell receptor beta chain was determined in a study of CD8 T cells in ankylosing spondylitis. The V segment lost 1 base and the J segment 1 base; nucleotides outside the gene matches: 16. This CDR3 region has 20 residues. Germline values: CDR1 SGHDN, CDR2 FVKESK. Study findings and constraints: The authors found the disease-linked clones to be CD8+ and relatively rare in peripheral blood. Researchers reportedly found disease-linked clones significantly enriched in matched ankylosing spondylitis synovial fluid.

There are many counts of this clonotype. The target antigen is unknown. MiXCR, applied by TCRdb to the 5' RACE reads, yields one record per CDR3 protein. Seen here are tens of thousands of distinct CDR3 sequences, about 5.7% observed once, and the top ten hold 2% to 2.5%. The TCR was taken from a male donor with ankylosing spondylitis or in good health (not recorded which). Sequencing was done on a sample of blood, either unsorted or a sorted T cell fraction (not recorded which). This sequence joins TRBV14 and TRBJ2-5, with TRBD2 identical over 9 bases. CDR3 in amino acids: CASSQAVGTSFVTAQETQYF. The CDR3 DNA follows: TGTGCCAGCAGCCAAGCCGTCGGGACTAGCTTCGTCACGGCCCAAGAGACCCAGTACTTC.